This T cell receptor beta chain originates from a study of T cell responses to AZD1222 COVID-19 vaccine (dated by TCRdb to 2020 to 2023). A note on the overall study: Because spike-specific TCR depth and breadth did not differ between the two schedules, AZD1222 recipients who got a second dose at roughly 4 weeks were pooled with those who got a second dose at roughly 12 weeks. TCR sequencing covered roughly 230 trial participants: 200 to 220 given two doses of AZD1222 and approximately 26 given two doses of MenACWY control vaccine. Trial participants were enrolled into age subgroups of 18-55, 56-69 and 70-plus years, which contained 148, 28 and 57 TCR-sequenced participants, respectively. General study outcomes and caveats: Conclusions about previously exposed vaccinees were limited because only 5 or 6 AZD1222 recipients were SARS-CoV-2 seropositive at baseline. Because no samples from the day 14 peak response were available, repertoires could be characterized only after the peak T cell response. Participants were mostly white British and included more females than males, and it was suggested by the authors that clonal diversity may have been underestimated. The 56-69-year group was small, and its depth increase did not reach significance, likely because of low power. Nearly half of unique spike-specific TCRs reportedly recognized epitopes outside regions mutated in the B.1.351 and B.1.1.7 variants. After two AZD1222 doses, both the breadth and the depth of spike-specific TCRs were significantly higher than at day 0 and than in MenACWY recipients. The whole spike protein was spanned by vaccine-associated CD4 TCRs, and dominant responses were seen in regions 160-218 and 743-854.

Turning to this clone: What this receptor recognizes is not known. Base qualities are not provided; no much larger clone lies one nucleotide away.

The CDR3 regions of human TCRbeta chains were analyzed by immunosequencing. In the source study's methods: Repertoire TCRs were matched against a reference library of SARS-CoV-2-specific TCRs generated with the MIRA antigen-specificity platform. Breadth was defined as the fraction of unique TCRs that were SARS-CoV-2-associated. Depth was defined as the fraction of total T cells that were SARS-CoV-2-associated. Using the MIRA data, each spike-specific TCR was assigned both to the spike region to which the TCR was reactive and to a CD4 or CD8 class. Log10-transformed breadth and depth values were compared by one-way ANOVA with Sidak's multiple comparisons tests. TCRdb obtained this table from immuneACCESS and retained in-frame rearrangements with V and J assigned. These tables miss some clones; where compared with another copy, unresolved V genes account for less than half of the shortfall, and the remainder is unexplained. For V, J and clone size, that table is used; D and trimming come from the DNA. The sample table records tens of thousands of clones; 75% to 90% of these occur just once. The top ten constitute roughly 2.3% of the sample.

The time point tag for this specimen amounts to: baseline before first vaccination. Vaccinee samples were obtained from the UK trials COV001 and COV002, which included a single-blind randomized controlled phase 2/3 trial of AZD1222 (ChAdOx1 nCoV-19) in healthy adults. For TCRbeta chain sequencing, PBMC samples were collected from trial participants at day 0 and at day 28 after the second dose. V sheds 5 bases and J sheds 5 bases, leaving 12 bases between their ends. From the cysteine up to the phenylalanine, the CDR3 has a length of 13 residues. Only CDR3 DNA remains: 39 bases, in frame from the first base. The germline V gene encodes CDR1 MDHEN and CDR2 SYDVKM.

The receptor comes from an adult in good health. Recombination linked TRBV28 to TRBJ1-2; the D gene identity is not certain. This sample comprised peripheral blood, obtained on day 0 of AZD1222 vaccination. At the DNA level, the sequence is TGTGCCAGCAGTAACCCTGGACTGTATGGCTACACCTTC. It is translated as CASSNPGLYGYTF.